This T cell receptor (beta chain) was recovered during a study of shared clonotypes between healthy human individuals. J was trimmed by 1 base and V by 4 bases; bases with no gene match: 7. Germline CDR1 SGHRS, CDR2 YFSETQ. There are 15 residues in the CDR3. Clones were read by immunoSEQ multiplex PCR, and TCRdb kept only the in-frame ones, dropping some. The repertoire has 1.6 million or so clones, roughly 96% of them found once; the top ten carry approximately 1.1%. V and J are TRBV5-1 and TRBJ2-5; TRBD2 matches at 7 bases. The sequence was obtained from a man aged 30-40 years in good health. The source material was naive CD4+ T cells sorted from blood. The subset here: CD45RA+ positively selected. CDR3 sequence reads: CASSPGTILQETQYF. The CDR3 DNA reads TGCGCCAGCAGCCCCGGGACTATACTCCAAGAGACCCAGTACTTC.